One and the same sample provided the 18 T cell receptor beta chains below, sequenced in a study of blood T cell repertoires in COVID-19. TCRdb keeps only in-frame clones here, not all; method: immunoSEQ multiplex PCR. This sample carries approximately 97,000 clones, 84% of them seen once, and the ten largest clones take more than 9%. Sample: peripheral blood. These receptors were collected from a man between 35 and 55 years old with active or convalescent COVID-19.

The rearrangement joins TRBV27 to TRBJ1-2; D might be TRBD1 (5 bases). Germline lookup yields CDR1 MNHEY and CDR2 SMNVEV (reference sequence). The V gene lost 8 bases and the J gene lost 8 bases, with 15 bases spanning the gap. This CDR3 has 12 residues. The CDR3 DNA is TGTGCCAGCGGGGAGCGGGGCCTGGGCTACACCTTC. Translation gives CASGERGLGYTF.

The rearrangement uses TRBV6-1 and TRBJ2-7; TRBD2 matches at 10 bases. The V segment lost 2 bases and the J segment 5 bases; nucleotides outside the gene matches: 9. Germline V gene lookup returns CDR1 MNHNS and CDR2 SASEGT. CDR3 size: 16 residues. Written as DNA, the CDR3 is TGTGCCAGCAGTGAACACCTACTAGCGGGGATCAACGAGCAGTACTTC. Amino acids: CASSEHLLAGINEQYF.

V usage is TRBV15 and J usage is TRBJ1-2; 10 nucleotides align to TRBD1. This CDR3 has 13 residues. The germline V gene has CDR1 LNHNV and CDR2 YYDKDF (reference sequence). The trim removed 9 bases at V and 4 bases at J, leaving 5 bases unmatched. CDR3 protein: CATGQGRTYGYTF. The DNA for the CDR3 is TGTGCCACGGGACAGGGGAGGACCTATGGCTACACCTTC.

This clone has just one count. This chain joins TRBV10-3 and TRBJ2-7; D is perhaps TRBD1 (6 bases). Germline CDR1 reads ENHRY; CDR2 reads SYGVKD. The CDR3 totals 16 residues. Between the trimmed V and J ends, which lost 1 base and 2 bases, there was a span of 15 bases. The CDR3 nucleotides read TGTGCCATCAGTGAGTGGGTACACAGGGATACCTACGAGCAGTACTTC. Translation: CAISEWVHRDTYEQYF.

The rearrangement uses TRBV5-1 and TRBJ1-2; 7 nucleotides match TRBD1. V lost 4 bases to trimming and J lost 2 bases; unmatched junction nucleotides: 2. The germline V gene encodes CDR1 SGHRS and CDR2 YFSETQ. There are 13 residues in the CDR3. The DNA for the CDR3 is TGCGCCAGCAGCCCAGGGGGGAACTATGGCTACACCTTC. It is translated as CASSPGGNYGYTF.

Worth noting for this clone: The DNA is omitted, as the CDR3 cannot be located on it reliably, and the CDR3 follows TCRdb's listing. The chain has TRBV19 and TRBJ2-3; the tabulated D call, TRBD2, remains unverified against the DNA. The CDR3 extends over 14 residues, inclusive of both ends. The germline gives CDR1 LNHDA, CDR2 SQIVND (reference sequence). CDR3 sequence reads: CASTSGGPPDTQYF.

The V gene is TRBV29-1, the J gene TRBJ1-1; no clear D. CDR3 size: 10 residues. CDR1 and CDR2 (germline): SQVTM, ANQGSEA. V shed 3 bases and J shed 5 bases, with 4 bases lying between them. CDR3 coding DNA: TGCAGCGTTGAGAGGACTGAAGCTTTCTTT. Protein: CSVERTEAFF.

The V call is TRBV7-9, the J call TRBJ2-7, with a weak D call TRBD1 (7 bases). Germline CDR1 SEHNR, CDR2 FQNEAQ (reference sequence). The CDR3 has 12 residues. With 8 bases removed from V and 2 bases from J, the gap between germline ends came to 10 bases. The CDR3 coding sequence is TGTGCCAGCCAGGGGGGCCCCTACGAGCAGTACTTC. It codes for CASQGGPYEQYF. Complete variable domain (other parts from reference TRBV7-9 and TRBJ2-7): DTGVSQNPRHKITKRGQNVTFRCDPISEHNRLYWYRQTLGQGPEFLTYFQNEAQLEKSRLLSDRFSAERPKGSFSTLEIQRTEQGDSAMYLCASQGGPYEQYFGPGTRLTVT.

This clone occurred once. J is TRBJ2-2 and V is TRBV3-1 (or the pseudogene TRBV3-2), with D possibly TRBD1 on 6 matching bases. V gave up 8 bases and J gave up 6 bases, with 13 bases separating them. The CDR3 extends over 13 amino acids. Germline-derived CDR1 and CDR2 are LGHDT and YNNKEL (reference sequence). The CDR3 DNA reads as TGTGCCAGCCGAATAGAGGGGGCCGGGGAGCTGTTTTTT. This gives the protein CASRIEGAGELFF.

CDR3 sequence: CASSSGLLLPTNEKLFF. CDR3 nucleotide sequence: TGCGCCAGCAGCTCCGGGTTATTGTTACCAACTAATGAAAAACTGTTTTTT. The chain combines TRBV5-1 with TRBJ1-4; D unresolved. Germline CDR1 reads SGHRS; CDR2 reads YFSETQ. V was cut by 3 bases and J by 0 bases, with 15 bases left in between. CDR3 length: 17 residues. The variable domain in full, with the rest retrieved from reference TRBV5-1 and TRBJ1-4, is KAGVTQTPRYLIKTRGQQVTLSCSPISGHRSVSWYQQTPGQGLQFLFEYFSETQRNKGNFPGRFSGRQFSNSRSEMNVSTLELGDSALYLCASSSGLLLPTNEKLFFGSGTQLSVL.

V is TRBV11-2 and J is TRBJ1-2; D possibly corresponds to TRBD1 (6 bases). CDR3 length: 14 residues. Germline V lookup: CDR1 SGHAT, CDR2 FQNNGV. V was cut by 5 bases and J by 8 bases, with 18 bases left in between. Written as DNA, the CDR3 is TGTGCCAGCAGCGGGCTTGGGGGGGGCATCGGCTACACCTTC. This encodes CASSGLGGGIGYTF.

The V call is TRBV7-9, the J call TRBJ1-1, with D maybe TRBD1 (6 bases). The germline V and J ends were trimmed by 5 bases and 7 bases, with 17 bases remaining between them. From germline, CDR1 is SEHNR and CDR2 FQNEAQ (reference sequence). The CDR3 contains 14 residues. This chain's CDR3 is CASSILQGPGEAFF. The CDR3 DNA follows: TGTGCCAGCAGCATTCTACAGGGACCGGGTGAAGCTTTCTTT.

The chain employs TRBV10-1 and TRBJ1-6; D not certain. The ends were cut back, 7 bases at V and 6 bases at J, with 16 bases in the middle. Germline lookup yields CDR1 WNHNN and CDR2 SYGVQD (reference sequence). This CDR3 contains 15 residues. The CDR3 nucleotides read TGCGCCAGCATACGGACCCTCGGGAGTAATTCACCCCTCCACTTT. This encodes CASIRTLGSNSPLHF.

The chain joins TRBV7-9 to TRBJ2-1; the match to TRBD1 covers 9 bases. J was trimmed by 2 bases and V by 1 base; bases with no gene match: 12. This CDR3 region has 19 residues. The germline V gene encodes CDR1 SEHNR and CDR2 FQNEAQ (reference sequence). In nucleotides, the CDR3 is TGTGCCAGCAGCTTAGGCCTTATCCCAGGGACAGGGACCTACAATGAGCAGTTCTTC. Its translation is CASSLGLIPGTGTYNEQFF.

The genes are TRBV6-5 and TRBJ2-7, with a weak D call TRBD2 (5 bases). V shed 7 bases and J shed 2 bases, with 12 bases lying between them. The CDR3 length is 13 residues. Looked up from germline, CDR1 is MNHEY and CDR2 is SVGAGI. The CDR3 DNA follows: TGTGCCAGCAAACGCGGAGGAGCCTACGAGCAGTACTTC. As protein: CASKRGGAYEQYF.

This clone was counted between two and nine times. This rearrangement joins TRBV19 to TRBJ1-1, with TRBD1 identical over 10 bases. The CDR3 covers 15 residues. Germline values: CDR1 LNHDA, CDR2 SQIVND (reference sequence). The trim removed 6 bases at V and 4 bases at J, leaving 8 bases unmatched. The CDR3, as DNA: TGTGCCAGTAGCCGACAGGGGGCCGGAAGCACTGAAGCTTTCTTT. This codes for CASSRQGAGSTEAFF. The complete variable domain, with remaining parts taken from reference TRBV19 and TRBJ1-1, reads DGGITQSPKYLFRKEGQNVTLSCEQNLNHDAMYWYRQDPGQGLRLIYYSQIVNDFQKGDIAEGYSVSREKKESFPLTVTSAQKNPTAFYLCASSRQGAGSTEAFFGQGTRLTVV.

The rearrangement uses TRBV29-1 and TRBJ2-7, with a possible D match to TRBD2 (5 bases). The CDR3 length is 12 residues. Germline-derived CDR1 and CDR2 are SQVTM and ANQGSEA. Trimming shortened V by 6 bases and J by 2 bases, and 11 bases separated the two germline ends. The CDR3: CSVLKGAYEQYF. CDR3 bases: TGCAGCGTCCTCAAGGGAGCCTACGAGCAGTACTTC.

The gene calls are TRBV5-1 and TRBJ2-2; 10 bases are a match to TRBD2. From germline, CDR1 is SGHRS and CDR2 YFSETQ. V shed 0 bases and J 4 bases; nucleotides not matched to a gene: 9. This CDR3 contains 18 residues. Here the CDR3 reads CASSLVLAGALSTGELFF. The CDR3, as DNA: TGCGCCAGCAGCTTGGTTCTAGCGGGGGCCCTGAGCACCGGGGAGCTGTTTTTT.